What follows are 9 T cell receptor beta chains derived from one specimen sequenced in a study of T cell repertoires in cytomegalovirus infection (dated by TCRdb to about 2019). The listed sequencing device is Illumina HiSeq 1500. TCRdb cleaned the public reads at Q25 with fastp, built clones with MiXCR and kept in-frame beta chains. Each CDR3 protein gets just one entry, which takes the most common genes and DNA from the rows behind it. The sample records roughly 200,000 distinct CDR3 sequences, 8% to 10% of which are singletons. The top ten constitute roughly 5% of the sample. The specimen sequenced was PBMCs. Receptor source: a human donor in good health (CMV status not recorded). Some clones in this sample may be carry-over from other donors' samples.

This rearrangement joins TRBV6-5 to TRBJ1-2, with unresolved D. V was pared by 4 bases and J by 0 bases, with 12 bases between. The CDR3 runs 15 residues. The V gene's germline CDR1 is MNHEY and CDR2 SVGAGI. This chain's CDR3 is CASSFLYGANYGYTF. CDR3 bases: TGTGCCAGCAGTTTCCTTTATGGGGCTAACTATGGCTACACCTTC.

This clonotype was detected many times. The rearrangement uses TRBV28 and TRBJ1-5, with 8 bases that match TRBD1. Germline CDR1 MDHEN, CDR2 SYDVKM. The ends lost 6 bases at V and 9 bases at J; junction bases unmatched: 16. This CDR3 spans 16 amino acids. CDR3 amino acids: CASSPDRAADLGPQHF. CDR3 nucleotides: TGTGCCAGCAGCCCGGACAGGGCAGCAGACTTGGGGCCCCAGCATTTT.

The chain carries TRBV20-1 and TRBJ2-3; D uncertain. This CDR3 contains 13 residues. The V end was cut by 4 bases, the J end by 2 bases, with 10 bases between. The germline V gene has CDR1 DFQATT and CDR2 SNEGSKA (reference sequence). CDR3 DNA sequence: TGCAGTGCTACGCTGAGGCACACAGATACGCAGTATTTT. Amino acids: CSATLRHTDTQYF.

Notes on this clonotype: This may stem from a read error, because a much larger clone lies one nucleotide away. This chain joins TRBV4-2 and TRBJ2-2, with TRBD1 identical over 9 bases. The germline V gene has CDR1 LGHNA and CDR2 YNFKEQ. The CDR3 is 16 amino acids. CDR3 region: CSSSRGAGQGSGELFF. CDR3 bases: TGTTCCAGCAGCCGAGGAGCCGGACAGGGGTCCGGGGAGCTGTTTTTT.

The chain combines TRBV28 with TRBJ2-7, with 8 bases identical to TRBD1. This CDR3 contains 17 residues. Per germline, CDR1 MDHEN and CDR2 SYDVKM. V lost 1 base, J lost 4 bases, and 12 bases stayed unmatched. The CDR3 coding sequence is TGTGCCAGCAGTTTATCCAGGGGGCGCCCGGTGGGATACGAGCAGTACTTC. Translation: CASSLSRGRPVGYEQYF.

This clonotype came up many times. The V gene is TRBV7-2, the J gene TRBJ2-3; D might be TRBD1 (6 bases). V dropped 5 bases and J dropped 4 bases, with 16 bases sitting between them. This CDR3 is 15 amino acids long. Per the germline V gene, CDR1 is SGHTA and CDR2 is FQGNSA. The CDR3 loop is CASSGNRVVADTQYF. As DNA, the CDR3 is TGTGCCAGCAGCGGCAACAGGGTGGTGGCAGATACGCAGTATTTT.

This clonotype appeared a few times. The rearrangement links TRBV28 to TRBJ2-1, with 12 bases aligning to TRBD2. Germline CDR1 and CDR2: MDHEN and SYDVKM. After removal of 5 bases from V and 2 bases from J, the junction contained 7 bases not matched to a gene. This CDR3 region has 17 residues. The CDR3: CASSGLAGKSAYNEQFF. CDR3 DNA: TGTGCCAGCAGTGGACTAGCGGGAAAGTCTGCCTACAATGAGCAGTTCTTC.

This clonotype has a count of ten or more. This sequence joins TRBV7-2 and TRBJ1-1; the match to TRBD1 covers 7 bases. The germline CDR1 and CDR2 sequences are SGHTA and FQGNSA. V dropped 0 bases and J dropped 6; count of bases not matched to a gene: 4. The CDR3 loop spans 14 amino acids. CDR3 nucleotide sequence: TGTGCCAGCAGCTTAGCGGAGGGGGCGGCTGAAGCTTTCTTT. Residues: CASSLAEGAAEAFF.

Ten or more counts support this clonotype. This chain connects TRBV12-3 or TRBV12-4 to TRBJ2-2, with 13 positions matching TRBD2. V lost 3 bases, J lost 6 bases, and 4 bases stayed unmatched. The length of the CDR3 is 16 residues. CDR3 coding DNA: TGTGCCAGCAGTTTCGCACTAGCGGGAGGGCCCGGGGAGCTGTTTTTT. Its translation is CASSFALAGGPGELFF.